This TCR beta chain was captured by sequencing in a study of blood T cell repertoires in COVID-19. The repertoire was sequenced with immunoSEQ multiplex PCR; TCRdb's copy has only in-frame clones and lacks some. The table records about 180,000 clones, approximately 89% of them present only once. Germline trimming cut 5 bases from V and 7 bases from J; bases unmatched to any gene: 2. The CDR3 extends over 11 amino acids. In germline, CDR1 is MNHEY, CDR2 SVGAGI. Sequencing was performed on peripheral blood. This sequence joins TRBV6-5 and TRBJ2-7; TRBD2 matches 7 bases. The clonotype was recovered from a woman between 25 and 40 years old with acute or convalescent COVID-19. The CDR3 protein is CASSRGGEQYF. Written as DNA, the CDR3 is TGTGCCAGCAGTCGGGGAGGGGAGCAGTACTTC.